These T cell receptor beta chains were read from a single sample in a study of patients and donors after allogeneic stem cell transplantation. TCRdb called the RT-PCR reads again in MiXCR, with one record for every CDR3 protein. The top ten clones hold approximately 30% of a sample with roughly 200,000 distinct CDR3 sequences, around two fifths of them seen once. Source material: blood, either unsorted or a sorted T cell fraction (not recorded which). The receptors were gathered from a human donor who was either an allogeneic HSCT recipient or a stem cell or donor lymphocyte infusion donor (not recorded which). It is not recorded whose cells these are; they may come from a transplant donor. The CDR3 runs from the conserved cysteine through the conserved F or W. The D gene is left open where the match is weak. Where a row states a size, it is once, few, many or the class of an expanded clone; other rows omit it.

-,TRBJ2-5,TRBV29-1,-,CSVGAGTIQETQYF,TGCAGCGTTGGGGCAGGTACTATCCAAGAGACCCAGTACTTC
once,TRBJ2-7,TRBV3-1,-,CASSQDQRLALTF,TGTGCCAGCAGCCAAGATCAGAGGCTAGCGCTAACCTTC
few,TRBJ1-4,TRBV5-1,-,CASSQAPFRETNEKLFF,TGCGCCAGCAGCCAGGCCCCCTTCAGGGAGACTAATGAAAAACTGTTTTTT
-,TRBJ1-1,TRBV2,-,CASRRAGMATEAFF,TGTGCCAGCCGACGGGCAGGGATGGCCACTGAAGCTTTCTTT
once,TRBJ2-1,TRBV4-2,-,CASSQDGTHSYNEQFF,TGTGCCAGCAGCCAAGATGGGACCCACTCCTACAATGAGCAGTTCTTC
once,TRBJ2-1,TRBV7-9,-,CASSLDRFLNEQFF,TGTGCCAGCAGCTTAGACCGGTTCCTCAATGAGCAGTTCTTC
-,TRBJ2-3,TRBV9,-,CASRGQGPDTDTQYF,TGTGCCAGCAGAGGTCAGGGTCCGGACACAGATACGCAGTATTTT
-,TRBJ1-1,TRBV5-1,-,CASTGDPMNTEAFF,TGCGCCAGCACTGGGGACCCCATGAACACTGAAGCTTTCTTT
-,TRBJ1-1,TRBV9,-,CASSVETGRDTEAFF,TGTGCCAGCAGCGTAGAAACGGGAAGGGACACTGAAGCTTTCTTT
-,TRBJ2-5,TRBV5-6,-,CASSLIGETQYF,TGTGCCAGCAGCTTGATTGGGGAGACCCAGTACTTC
few,TRBJ2-7,TRBV4-2,TRBD2,CASSQRLAGGNEQYF,TGTGCCAGCAGCCAAAGACTAGCGGGAGGGAACGAGCAGTACTTC
-,TRBJ1-2,TRBV28,-,CASTPGTVGGYTF,TGTGCCAGCACTCCGGGGACGGTAGGCGGCTACACCTTC
-,TRBJ1-1,TRBV28,TRBD1,CASSPGTGGGTEAFF,TGTGCCAGCAGTCCAGGGACAGGGGGCGGCACTGAAGCTTTCTTT
few,TRBJ1-2,TRBV7-2,-,CASSLTPGDFYGYTF,TGTGCCAGCAGCTTAACCCCAGGGGACTTCTATGGCTACACCTTC
-,TRBJ2-3,TRBV4-3,-,CASSQVQGVQYF,TGCGCCAGCAGCCAAGTCCAGGGTGTGCAGTATTTT
-,TRBJ1-5,TRBV6-5,-,CATRPRGGSNQPQHF,TGTGCCACCCGGCCTAGGGGGGGAAGCAATCAGCCCCAGCATTTT